One and the same sample provided the 14 T cell receptor beta chains below, sequenced in a study of cytomegalovirus exposure and HLA in healthy donors. Researchers ran the PCR with 60 Vbeta and 13 Jbeta primers. Some clones are missing from TCRdb's copy, which holds only in-frame ones; the method was immunoSEQ multiplex PCR. The table has around 90,000 clones, around 76% seen once; the top ten hold about 0.5%. Sequencing was performed on PBMCs. Receptor source: a man aged 25-45 years in good health and CMV-seronegative.

This clone is a singleton in its sample. Here the CDR3 DNA reads TGTGCCAGCAGCGCCCTGCCAGGGTTCCCCACTGAAGCTTTCTTT. Translating it yields CASSALPGFPTEAFF. This chain links TRBV9 with TRBJ1-1, with D maybe TRBD1 (5 bases). The CDR3 spans 15 residues. Germline lookup yields CDR1 SGDLS and CDR2 YYNGEE. V lost 3 bases, J lost 4 bases, and 16 bases lay in between.

This clone was seen a handful of times. In DNA, the CDR3 is TGTGCCAGCAAGGACGGGGGGGGTAGCACAGATACGCAGTATTTT. It translates to CASKDGGGSTDTQYF. The chain links TRBV27 to TRBJ2-3; 8 bases match TRBD2. Trimming at V came to 7 bases and at J to 0 bases, leaving 6 bases not matched to a gene. CDR3 length equals 15 residues. CDR1 is MNHEY, CDR2 SMNVEV, per germline (reference sequence).

J is TRBJ1-2 and V is TRBV25-1; D remains ambiguous. CDR3 length equals 13 residues. The germline V gene encodes CDR1 MGHDK and CDR2 SYGVNS. Trimming stripped 0 bases from V and 6 bases from J, with 8 bases between. The CDR3: CASSEYSWDGYTF. The CDR3 nucleotides are TGTGCCAGCAGTGAATATAGCTGGGATGGCTACACCTTC.

Worth noting for this clone: At one of its ends the junction is not consistent with the germline gene, which may arise from a read error. The V gene is TRBV7-9, the J gene TRBJ1-2, with D possibly TRBD1 on 5 matching bases. Germline CDR1 reads SEHNR; CDR2 reads FQNEAQ (reference sequence). This CDR3 is 14 amino acids long. The CDR3 bases are TGTTCCAGCAGCTTAGGTAGGGGCGGCTATGGCTACACCTTC. It yields the protein CSSSLGRGGYGYTF.

The chain has TRBV4-2 and TRBJ2-5; D gene uncertain. The V gene lost 0 bases and the J gene lost 8 bases, with 13 bases spanning the gap. The CDR3 is 14 residues long. Germline V gene sequence: CDR1 LGHNA, CDR2 YNFKEQ. The CDR3 loop reads CASSQEKLVDTQYF. The CDR3 DNA follows: TGTGCCAGCAGCCAAGAAAAGCTCGTTGATACCCAGTACTTC.

The rearrangement links TRBV19 to TRBJ1-5; 7 bases match TRBD1. Per germline, CDR1 LNHDA and CDR2 SQIVND (reference sequence). This CDR3 spans 15 amino acids. V lost 9 bases and J lost 5; bases outside the gene matches: 13. The DNA for the CDR3 is TGTGCCAGCCGATCTTCACAGGGGTTCGATCAGCCCCAGCATTTT. Translating it yields CASRSSQGFDQPQHF. Full variable domain (remainder filled in from reference TRBV19 and TRBJ1-5): DGGITQSPKYLFRKEGQNVTLSCEQNLNHDAMYWYRQDPGQGLRLIYYSQIVNDFQKGDIAEGYSVSREKKESFPLTVTSAQKNPTAFYLCASRSSQGFDQPQHFGDGTRLSIL.

In its sample, this clone was seen once. The chain couples TRBV6-1 to TRBJ1-5; the D gene is possibly TRBD1 (5 bases). The V gene's germline CDR1 is MNHNS and CDR2 SASEGT. The CDR3 sequence is 14 residues long. Trimming cost V 7 bases and J 2 bases, with 12 bases left between them. The CDR3 is CASMGGIGNQPQHF. In DNA form, the CDR3 reads TGTGCCAGCATGGGGGGTATTGGCAATCAGCCCCAGCATTTT.

The chain employs TRBV11-2 and TRBJ2-3; 14 nucleotides match TRBD2. This CDR3 spans 16 amino acids. Losses at the gene ends were 5 bases for V and 5 bases for J; bases not matched to a gene: 6. Germline assignment: CDR1 SGHAT and CDR2 FQNNGV. CDR3 loop: CASSLRLAGGLDTQYF. The DNA of the CDR3 is TGTGCCAGCAGCCTCCGACTAGCGGGGGGGCTAGATACGCAGTATTTT.

The chain couples TRBV4-1 to TRBJ2-1; D not resolved. Germline lookup yields CDR1 MGHRA and CDR2 YSYEKL. CDR3 length equals 16 residues. Deletions cut 5 bases from V and 1 base from J, with 15 bases between. This CDR3 is CASSGPLGQSYNEQFF. In DNA, the CDR3 is TGCGCCAGCAGCGGCCCTCTGGGCCAGTCCTACAATGAGCAGTTCTTC.

The V gene is TRBV19, the J gene TRBJ1-1; D remains unclear. Germline V lookup: CDR1 LNHDA, CDR2 SQIVND (reference sequence). The CDR3 has 13 residues. V dropped 1 base and J dropped 0 bases, with 3 bases sitting between them. The CDR3 sequence: CASSIAMNTEAFF. The CDR3, as DNA: TGTGCCAGTAGTATAGCCATGAACACTGAAGCTTTCTTT.

The chain is built from TRBV4-3 and TRBJ1-2; D remains ambiguous. The germline V gene encodes CDR1 LGHNA and CDR2 YSLEER. V shed 3 bases and J shed 5 bases, with 13 bases lying between them. The CDR3 sequence is 14 residues long. CDR3 coding DNA: TGCGCCAGCAGCCAGTCCAGAACCGATTATGGCTACACCTTC. It codes for CASSQSRTDYGYTF.

This chain connects TRBV6-5 to TRBJ1-1, with D maybe TRBD1 (5 bases). The CDR3 has 14 amino acids. Trimming stripped 4 bases from V and 1 base from J, with 10 bases between. From germline, CDR1 is MNHEY and CDR2 SVGAGI. In DNA, the CDR3 is TGTGCCAGCAGTTCGTGGGGCGGGAACACTGAAGCTTTCTTT. Its protein product is CASSSWGGNTEAFF.

The CDR3 bases are TGTGCCACCCAAAAAGAACCGGGACAATGGAACGGCTACACCTTC. It encodes CATQKEPGQWNGYTF. J is TRBJ1-2 and V is TRBV5-4, with D possibly TRBD1 on 6 matching bases. Per germline, CDR1 SGHNT and CDR2 YYREEE (reference sequence). The V end was cut by 9 bases, the J end by 8 bases, with 26 bases between. There are 15 residues in the CDR3.

This rearrangement joins TRBV6-1 to TRBJ1-1, with 9 positions matching TRBD1. The CDR3 totals 14 residues. V trimming: 4 bases; J trimming: 5 bases; junction bases outside the gene matches: 5. The V gene's germline CDR1 is MNHNS and CDR2 SASEGT. The CDR3 is CASSGDRVGTEAFF. The CDR3 DNA reads TGTGCCAGCAGTGGGGACAGGGTAGGGACTGAAGCTTTCTTT.